The 19 T cell receptor beta chains reported below all come from one sample, sequenced in a study of T-cell memory formation after mild COVID-19. MiXCR was run by TCRdb on the 5' RACE reads, yielding one entry per CDR3 protein. The sample carries 300,000 to 400,000 distinct CDR3 sequences, 25% to 30% recorded once. The material sequenced was PBMCs or a T cell subset sorted from them (not recorded which). The receptors were gathered from an adult woman who had mild COVID-19 (a few samples of this study predate the infection). Cell type and time point are not known.

This clonotype was seen more than once but under ten times. The rearrangement joins TRBV19 to TRBJ1-1; tentative D call: TRBD1 (6 bases). This CDR3 is built from 17 residues. The V end lost 7 bases, the J end lost 2 bases, and 23 bases lay between the germline ends. Germline V gives CDR1 LNHDA, CDR2 SQIVND (reference sequence). For the CDR3, the DNA is TGTGCCAGTAACAGGGTGGGGAGGAGTTGGGGAAACACTGAAGCTTTCTTT. Protein sequence: CASNRVGRSWGNTEAFF.

The rearrangement joins TRBV19 to TRBJ1-1, with D unresolved. The germline gives CDR1 LNHDA, CDR2 SQIVND (reference sequence). The CDR3 covers 12 residues. Trimming removed 1 base from V and 4 bases from J, with 4 bases in between. The CDR3 DNA reads TGTGCCAGTAGTATAGCGGCCACTGAAGCTTTCTTT. Translated, it gives CASSIAATEAFF.

This chain uses TRBV2 with TRBJ2-7, with unresolved D. This CDR3 has 11 amino acids. V gave up 5 bases and J gave up 5 bases, with 7 bases separating them. Germline V CDR1 and CDR2: SNHLY, FYNNEI. CDR3: CASSPLHEQYF. CDR3 bases: TGTGCCAGCAGTCCACTGCACGAGCAGTACTTC. Variable domain in full (rest from reference TRBV2 and TRBJ2-7): EPEVTQTPSHQVTQMGQEVILRCVPISNHLYFYWYRQILGQKVEFLVSFYNNEISEKSEIFDDQFSVERPDGSNFTLKIRSTKLEDSAMYFCASSPLHEQYFGPGTRLTVT.

The chain combines TRBV12-3 or TRBV12-4 with TRBJ2-5, with 7 nucleotides matching TRBD2. CDR3 length: 15 residues. The ends lost 5 bases at V and 4 bases at J; junction bases unmatched: 10. CDR3 region: CASSPYSGRLETQYF. DNA for the CDR3: TGTGCCAGCAGTCCTTACTCCGGGAGGCTAGAGACCCAGTACTTC.

The table lists this clonotype with a few counts. The CDR3 DNA is TGCAGCGTTGAACGGGGCTACGAGCAGTACTTC. Amino acid sequence: CSVERGYEQYF. The chain uses TRBV29-1 and TRBJ2-7, with a weak D call TRBD2 (5 bases). Trimming took off 2 bases at V and 3 bases at J, with 5 bases between the two ends. Looked up from germline, CDR1 is SQVTM and CDR2 is ANQGSEA. The CDR3 is 11 residues long.

The chain is built from TRBV27 and TRBJ1-1; possibly TRBD1 for D (5 bases). V shed 7 bases and J shed 3 bases, with 18 bases lying between them. The CDR3 totals 15 residues. CDR1 MNHEY and CDR2 SMNVEV come from the germline V gene (reference sequence). The CDR3 spells CASIPGGGSDTEAFF. CDR3 in DNA: TGTGCCAGCATTCCCGGGGGTGGTTCGGACACTGAAGCTTTCTTT.

V is TRBV10-3 and J is TRBJ2-2, with D possibly TRBD2 on 6 matching bases. Germline V CDR1 and CDR2: ENHRY, SYGVKD. There are 16 residues in the CDR3. Trimming took off 1 base at V and 2 bases at J, with 11 bases between the two ends. The DNA for the CDR3 is TGTGCCATCAGTGAGTTTGGCGGGACCAACACCGGGGAGCTGTTTTTT. It yields the protein CAISEFGGTNTGELFF.

This clonotype was observed a few times. V is TRBV12-3 or TRBV12-4 and J is TRBJ2-7; D perhaps matches TRBD1 (6 bases). This CDR3 has 12 amino acids. The V end lost 3 bases, the J end lost 6 bases, and 9 bases lay between the germline ends. CDR3 sequence (DNA): TGTGCCAGCAGTTTTGGGGGCTTCGAGCAGTACTTC. It codes for CASSFGGFEQYF.

The chain uses TRBV29-1 and TRBJ2-7, with 10 positions matching TRBD1. This CDR3 is 12 amino acids long. V shed 7 bases and J 3 bases; nucleotides not matched to a gene: 3. Germline V lookup: CDR1 SQVTM, CDR2 ANQGSEA. CDR3 sequence: CSAGQGIYEQYF. The CDR3 nucleotides read TGCAGCGCGGGACAGGGGATCTACGAGCAGTACTTC.

This clonotype has a single count. The chain is built from TRBV6-5 and TRBJ2-2; D is unresolved. The CDR3 spans 12 residues. Trimming shortened V by 7 bases and J by 8 bases, and 11 bases separated the two germline ends. CDR1 and CDR2 from the germline V gene are MNHEY and SVGAGI. Here the CDR3 DNA reads TGTGCCAGCAACGACATGGGGGGGGAGCTGTTTTTT. Its protein product is CASNDMGGELFF.

The chain couples TRBV20-1 to TRBJ2-3; 9 nucleotides align to TRBD2. Germline values: CDR1 DFQATT, CDR2 SNEGSKA (reference sequence). With V trimmed by 1 base and J by 2 bases, 4 bases remained unmatched. This CDR3 region has 15 residues. The CDR3 DNA reads as TGCAGTGCTAGAGCCCTAGCGGGGCCCACAGATACGCAGTATTTT. Its translation is CSARALAGPTDTQYF.

The chain has TRBV6-2 or TRBV6-3 and TRBJ2-4; D remains ambiguous. This CDR3 spans 11 amino acids. Trimming took 5 bases from V and 13 from J, leaving 12 bases between them. From germline, CDR1 is MNHEY and CDR2 SVGEGT. Here the CDR3 DNA reads TGTGCCAGCAGTCGACCCAGAGGCCAGTACTTC. Translation gives CASSRPRGQYF.

V gene TRBV7-9 combines with J gene TRBJ2-7; 14 bases fit TRBD2. After removal of 8 bases from V and 3 bases from J, the junction contained 0 bases not matched to a gene. This CDR3 has 13 residues. The germline CDR1 and CDR2 sequences are SEHNR and FQNEAQ (reference sequence). The CDR3 bases are TGTGCCAGCGGACTAGCGGGAGGCTACGAGCAGTACTTC. Protein sequence: CASGLAGGYEQYF.

The chain recombines TRBV24-1 with TRBJ1-5, with TRBD1 matching 12 bases. V lost 6 bases and J lost 5; bases outside the gene matches: 7. The CDR3 is 16 residues long. CDR1 KGHDR and CDR2 SFDVKD come from the germline V gene. The CDR3 nucleotides read TGTGCCACCAGTCCCGGGACAGGGGGCGCACATCAGCCCCAGCATTTT. Translation: CATSPGTGGAHQPQHF.

This clonotype has a handful of counts. This chain joins TRBV20-1 and TRBJ2-7; 7 bases match TRBD2. V was clipped by 5 bases and J by 4 bases; unmatched bases: 11. The CDR3 is made up of 14 amino acids. The germline gives CDR1 DFQATT, CDR2 SNEGSKA (reference sequence). The DNA of the CDR3 is TGCAGTGCTGACGCGGGAGTTAAGGCTTACGAGCAGTACTTC. It encodes CSADAGVKAYEQYF.

This clonotype was observed a handful of times. This chain links TRBV3-1 with TRBJ2-7; a weak D match, TRBD2 (5 bases). CDR1 and CDR2 from the germline V gene are LGHDT and YNNKEL (reference sequence). This CDR3 region has 15 residues. The ends were cut back, 5 bases at V and 0 bases at J, with 14 bases in the middle. The CDR3 sequence: CASSKTDWSSYEQYF. CDR3 bases: TGTGCCAGCAGCAAAACGGACTGGAGCTCCTACGAGCAGTACTTC.

The chain carries TRBV29-1 and TRBJ2-7; tentatively, D is TRBD1 or TRBD2 (5 bases each). Trimming took off 4 bases at V and 4 bases at J, with 11 bases between the two ends. From germline, CDR1 is SQVTM and CDR2 ANQGSEA. There are 12 residues in the CDR3. The CDR3 nucleotides read TGCAGCGTTGCTACTAGGGGATACGAGCAGTACTTC. This encodes CSVATRGYEQYF.

The genes are TRBV7-9 and TRBJ1-2; D not certain. V shed 8 bases and J shed 4 bases, with 17 bases lying between them. This CDR3 has 14 residues. CDR1 and CDR2 (germline): SEHNR, FQNEAQ (reference sequence). The CDR3 protein is CASFHGAIPYGYTF. CDR3 sequence (DNA): TGTGCCAGCTTCCACGGAGCAATACCCTATGGCTACACCTTC.

This clonotype appeared a few times. The chain couples TRBV7-2 to TRBJ2-3; 11 nucleotides match TRBD2. CDR3 size: 13 residues. V dropped 6 bases and J dropped 4; count of bases not matched to a gene: 0. Germline V gives CDR1 SGHTA, CDR2 FQGNSA. Written as DNA, the CDR3 is TGTGCCAGCAGTAGCGGGAGGGCAGATACGCAGTATTTT. The encoded protein is CASSSGRADTQYF.